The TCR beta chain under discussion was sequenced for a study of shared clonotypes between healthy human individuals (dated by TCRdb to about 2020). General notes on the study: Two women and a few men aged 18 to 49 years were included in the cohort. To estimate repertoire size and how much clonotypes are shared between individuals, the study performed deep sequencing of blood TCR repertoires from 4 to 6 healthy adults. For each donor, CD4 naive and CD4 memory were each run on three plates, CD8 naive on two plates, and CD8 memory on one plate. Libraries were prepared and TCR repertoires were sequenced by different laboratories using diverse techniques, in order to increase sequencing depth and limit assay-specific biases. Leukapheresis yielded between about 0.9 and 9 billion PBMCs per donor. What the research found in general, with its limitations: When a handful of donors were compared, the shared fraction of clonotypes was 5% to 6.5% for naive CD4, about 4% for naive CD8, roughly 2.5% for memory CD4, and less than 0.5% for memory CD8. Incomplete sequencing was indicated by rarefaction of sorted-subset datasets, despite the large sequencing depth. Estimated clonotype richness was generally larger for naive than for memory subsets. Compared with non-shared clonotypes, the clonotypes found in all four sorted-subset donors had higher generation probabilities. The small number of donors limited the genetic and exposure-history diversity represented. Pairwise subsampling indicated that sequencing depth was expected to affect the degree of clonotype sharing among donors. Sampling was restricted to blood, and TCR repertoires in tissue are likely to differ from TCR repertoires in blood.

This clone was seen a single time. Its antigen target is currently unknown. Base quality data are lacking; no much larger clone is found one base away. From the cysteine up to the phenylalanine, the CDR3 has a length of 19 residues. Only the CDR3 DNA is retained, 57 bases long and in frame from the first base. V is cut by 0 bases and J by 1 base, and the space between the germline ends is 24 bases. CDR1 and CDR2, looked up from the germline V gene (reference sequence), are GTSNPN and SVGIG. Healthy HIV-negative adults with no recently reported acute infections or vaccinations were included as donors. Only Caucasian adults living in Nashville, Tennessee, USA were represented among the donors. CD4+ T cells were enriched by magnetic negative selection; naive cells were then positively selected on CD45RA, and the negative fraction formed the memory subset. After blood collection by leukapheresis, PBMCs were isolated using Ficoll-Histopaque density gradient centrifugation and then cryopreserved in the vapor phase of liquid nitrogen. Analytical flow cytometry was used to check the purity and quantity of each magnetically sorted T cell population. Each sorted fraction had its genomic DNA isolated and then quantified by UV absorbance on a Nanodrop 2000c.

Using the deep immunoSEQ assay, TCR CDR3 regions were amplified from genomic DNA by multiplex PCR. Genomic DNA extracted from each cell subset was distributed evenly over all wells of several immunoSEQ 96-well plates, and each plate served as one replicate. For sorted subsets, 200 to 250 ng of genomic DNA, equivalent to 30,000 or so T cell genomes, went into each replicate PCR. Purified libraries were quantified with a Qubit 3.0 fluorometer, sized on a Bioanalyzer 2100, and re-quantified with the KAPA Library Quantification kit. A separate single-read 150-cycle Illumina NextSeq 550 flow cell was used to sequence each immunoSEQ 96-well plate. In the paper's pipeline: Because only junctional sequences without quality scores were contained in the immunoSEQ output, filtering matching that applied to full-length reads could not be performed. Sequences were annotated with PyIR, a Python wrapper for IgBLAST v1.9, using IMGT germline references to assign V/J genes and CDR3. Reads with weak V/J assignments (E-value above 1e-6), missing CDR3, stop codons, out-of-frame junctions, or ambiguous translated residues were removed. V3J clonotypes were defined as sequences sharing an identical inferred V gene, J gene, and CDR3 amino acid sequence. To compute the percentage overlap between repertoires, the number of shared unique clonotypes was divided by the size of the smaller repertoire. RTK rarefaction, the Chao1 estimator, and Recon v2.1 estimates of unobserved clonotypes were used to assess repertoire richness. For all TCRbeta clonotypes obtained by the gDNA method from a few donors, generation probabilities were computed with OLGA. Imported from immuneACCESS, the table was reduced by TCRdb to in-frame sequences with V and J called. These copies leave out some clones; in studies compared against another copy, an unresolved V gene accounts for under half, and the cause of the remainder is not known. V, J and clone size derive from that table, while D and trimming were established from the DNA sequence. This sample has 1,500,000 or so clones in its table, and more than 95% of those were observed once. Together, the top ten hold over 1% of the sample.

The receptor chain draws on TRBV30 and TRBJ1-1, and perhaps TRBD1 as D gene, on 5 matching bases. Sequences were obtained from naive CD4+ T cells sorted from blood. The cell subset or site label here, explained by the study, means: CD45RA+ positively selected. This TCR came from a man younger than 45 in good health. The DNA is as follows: TGTGCCTGGAGTGTACCAGGCGGCAGGGTTTGGGTGGGGAACACTGAAGCTTTCTTT. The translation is CAWSVPGGRVWVGNTEAFF.